This TCR beta chain was found in a study of blood T cell repertoires in COVID-19. In the study overall: Sites in the United States, Italy and Spain provided acute and convalescent COVID-19 samples.

CDR3 length equals 15 residues. Germline V lookup: CDR1 SNHLY, CDR2 FYNNEI. V was shortened by 1 base and J by 1 base, with 9 bases between the two germline ends. In the authors' workflow: The assay estimated nucleated cells by amplifying reference gene primers. The method was immunoSEQ multiplex PCR; TCRdb's version includes in-frame clones alone and lacks a portion of them. V, J and clone size derive from that table, while D and trimming were established from the DNA sequence. Of approximately 220,000 clones listed, roughly four fifths are singletons. V usage is TRBV2 and J usage is TRBJ2-3; a weak D match, TRBD1 (6 bases). The receptor was isolated from a woman aged 70 to 79 with acute or convalescent COVID-19. The sequenced sample was peripheral blood. The CDR3 bases are TGTGCCAGCAGTGAAGTCAGGGGAGGCACAGATACGCAGTATTTT. Residues: CASSEVRGGTDTQYF.